The 3 T cell receptor beta chains listed next were all sequenced from one sample in a study of regulatory T cells in long-lasting Graves disease. CDR3-region Arm-PCR and iRepertoire HTBI primers produced the TCR beta libraries. TCRdb independently ran MiXCR on the multiplex PCR reads; one entry per CDR3 protein. The sample includes around 430,000 distinct CDR3 sequences, roughly 23% of them seen just once. The time point is: persistent/refractory GD, antithyroid drugs over 5 years with positive TRAb. Isolated PBMC RNA provided the starting material for the TCR library. The sequencing used peripheral blood mononuclear cells (PBMCs), collected when the disease was refractory, from a patient treated with antithyroid drugs. The receptors come from a female donor with Graves disease.

This chain links TRBV7-2 with TRBJ1-5; maybe TRBD1 (5 bases). The CDR3 loop spans 16 amino acids. Germline CDR1 and CDR2: SGHTA and FQGNSA. Trimming pared 1 base from V and 4 bases from J, leaving 14 bases between. CDR3 sequence reads: CASSLVPQGGNQPQHF. CDR3 bases: TGTGCCAGCAGCTTAGTCCCCCAGGGTGGGAATCAGCCCCAGCATTTT.

The V call is TRBV4-1, the J call TRBJ2-5; 12 bases map to TRBD2. This CDR3 comprises 16 residues. V lost 3 bases and J lost 2; bases outside the gene matches: 4. CDR1 MGHRA and CDR2 YSYEKL come from the germline V gene. The CDR3 coding sequence is TGCGCCAGCAGCCAGGCTAGCGGGAGGGAACAAGAGACCCAGTACTTC. Encoded protein: CASSQASGREQETQYF.

This clonotype was observed at least ten times. V usage is TRBV2 and J usage is TRBJ2-7; TRBD2 is a possible D gene (5 bases). Trimming removed 6 bases from V and 3 bases from J, with 12 bases in between. CDR1 is SNHLY, CDR2 FYNNEI, per germline. The CDR3 has 13 residues. This CDR3 reads CASRARALYEQYF. The CDR3 coding sequence is TGTGCCAGCAGAGCGAGGGCCCTCTACGAGCAGTACTTC.